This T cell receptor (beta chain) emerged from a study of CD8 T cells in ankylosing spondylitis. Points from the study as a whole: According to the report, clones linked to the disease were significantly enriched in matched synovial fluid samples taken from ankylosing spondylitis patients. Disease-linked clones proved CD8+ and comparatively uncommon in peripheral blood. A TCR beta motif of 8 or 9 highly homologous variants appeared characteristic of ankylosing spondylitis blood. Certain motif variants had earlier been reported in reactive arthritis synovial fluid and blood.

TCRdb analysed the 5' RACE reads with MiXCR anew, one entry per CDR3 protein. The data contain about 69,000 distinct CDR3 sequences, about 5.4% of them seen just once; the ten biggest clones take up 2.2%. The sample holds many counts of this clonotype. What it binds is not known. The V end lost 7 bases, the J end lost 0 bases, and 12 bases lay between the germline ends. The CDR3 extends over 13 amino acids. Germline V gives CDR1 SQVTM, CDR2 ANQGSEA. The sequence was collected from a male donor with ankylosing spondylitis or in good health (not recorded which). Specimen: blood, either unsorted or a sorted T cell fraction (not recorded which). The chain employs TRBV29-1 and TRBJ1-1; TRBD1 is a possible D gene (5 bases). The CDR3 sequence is CSAEQEMNTEAFF. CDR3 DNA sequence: TGCAGCGCCGAACAGGAGATGAACACTGAAGCTTTCTTT.